The 2 T cell receptor beta chains given below trace back to one sample, sequenced in a study of cytomegalovirus exposure and HLA in healthy donors. Data came from immunoSEQ multiplex PCR; TCRdb stores just in-frame clones and leaves some out. The sample has 90,000 to 130,000 clones, approximately 95% seen once. The sequencing sample was made of PBMCs. All receptors derive from a woman aged 18-29 years in good health and CMV-seronegative.

The CDR3 bases are TGTGCCACCAGCAGAGATCGGGGGGGGGCTTCCTACGAGCAGTACTTC. Translating it yields CATSRDRGGASYEQYF. The chain is built from TRBV15 and TRBJ2-7; 8 nucleotides align to TRBD2. The CDR3 loop spans 16 amino acids. After removal of 0 bases from V and 1 base from J, the junction contained 5 bases not matched to a gene. Germline V lookup: CDR1 LNHNV, CDR2 YYDKDF (reference sequence).

The chain couples TRBV4-1 to TRBJ1-1; unclear D gene. Germline-derived CDR1 and CDR2 are MGHRA and YSYEKL. This CDR3 has 14 residues. The V end was cut by 4 bases, the J end by 1 base, with 10 bases between. The CDR3 DNA reads TGCGCCAGCAGCCCCGGGAGCTGGAACACTGAAGCTTTCTTT. This sequence encodes CASSPGSWNTEAFF.